The 23 T cell receptor beta chains below come from one sample, sequenced in a study of blood T cell repertoires in COVID-19. Data came from immunoSEQ multiplex PCR; TCRdb stores just in-frame clones and leaves some out. The sample records about 140,000 clones, about 87% being singletons. Material for sequencing was peripheral blood. These receptors originate from a human donor in a cohort sampled during active COVID-19.

The chain couples TRBV5-4 to TRBJ2-7, with TRBD1 identical over 9 bases. The CDR3 runs 16 residues. Looked up from germline, CDR1 is SGHNT and CDR2 is YYREEE (reference sequence). V was clipped by 4 bases and J by 1 base; unmatched bases: 9. The CDR3 sequence is CASSLAGTGKSYEQYF. DNA for the CDR3: TGTGCCAGCAGCCTAGCCGGGACAGGGAAATCCTACGAGCAGTACTTC.

V usage is TRBV2 and J usage is TRBJ1-3; D possibly corresponds to TRBD1 (5 bases). V lost 4 bases and J 0 bases, leaving 13 bases between the germline ends. This CDR3 is 16 amino acids long. Germline values: CDR1 SNHLY, CDR2 FYNNEI. This CDR3 is CASSGIQDLSGNTIYF. For the CDR3, the DNA is TGTGCCAGCAGTGGCATACAGGACCTCTCTGGAAACACCATATATTTT.

The chain recombines TRBV9 with TRBJ2-7; perhaps TRBD1 as D (5 bases). With 1 base removed from V and 0 bases from J, the gap between germline ends came to 14 bases. Germline values: CDR1 SGDLS, CDR2 YYNGEE. This CDR3 is built from 16 residues. CDR3 sequence: CASSVSAGAASYEQYF. CDR3 coding DNA: TGTGCCAGCAGCGTATCTGCTGGGGCGGCCTCCTACGAGCAGTACTTC.

This clone was detected only a few times. In DNA form, the CDR3 reads TGTGCCACCAGTGATTTCCCAGGAAAGAACACTGAAGCTTTCTTT. Translation: CATSDFPGKNTEAFF. V is TRBV24-1 and J is TRBJ1-1; no reliable D call. This CDR3 is 15 amino acids long. Looked up from germline, CDR1 is KGHDR and CDR2 is SFDVKD. Trimming stripped 1 base from V and 1 base from J, with 9 bases between.

The V gene is TRBV10-3, the J gene TRBJ1-6; D remains unclear. CDR3 length: 13 residues. Germline V gene data show CDR1 as ENHRY and CDR2 as SYGVKD. The ends were cut back, 4 bases at V and 9 bases at J, with 10 bases in the middle. The CDR3 is CAISGWGGSPLHF. DNA for the CDR3: TGTGCCATCAGTGGATGGGGAGGTTCACCCCTCCACTTT.

The chain links TRBV13 to TRBJ2-1; 9 nucleotides line up with TRBD2. The CDR3 spans 21 residues. Germline V gives CDR1 PRHDT, CDR2 FYEKMQ (reference sequence). With V trimmed by 1 base and J by 2 bases, 18 bases remained unmatched. The CDR3 bases are TGTGCCAGCAGCTTAGTCGGTTGGGGGAGCGGGAGGTCCCAAACCTACAATGAGCAGTTCTTC. Amino acids: CASSLVGWGSGRSQTYNEQFF.

The chain couples TRBV7-9 to TRBJ1-4; D possibly corresponds to TRBD1 (6 bases). Per the germline V gene, CDR1 is SEHNR and CDR2 is FQNEAQ (reference sequence). The CDR3 consists of 16 residues. V dropped 5 bases and J dropped 3 bases, with 16 bases sitting between them. CDR3 nucleotide sequence: TGTGCCAGCAGCCTACAGGGAGGGAGAGCTAATGAAAAACTGTTTTTT. This gives the protein CASSLQGGRANEKLFF.

The chain couples TRBV7-9 to TRBJ2-3, with TRBD2 matching over 10 bases. From germline, CDR1 is SEHNR and CDR2 FQNEAQ (reference sequence). Unmatched junction bases numbered 2, after V lost 3 bases and J lost 2 bases. The CDR3 extends over 15 amino acids. The CDR3 is CASSFGTSVTDTQYF. The CDR3 bases are TGTGCCAGCAGCTTCGGGACTAGCGTCACAGATACGCAGTATTTT.

The chain combines TRBV9 with TRBJ1-5; D is uncertain. V was trimmed by 0 bases and J by 0 bases, leaving 13 bases between them. The CDR3 has 17 residues. Germline V gene data show CDR1 as SGDLS and CDR2 as YYNGEE. The CDR3 sequence is CASSVGSPGYSNQPQHF. In DNA, the CDR3 is TGTGCCAGCAGCGTAGGAAGCCCAGGTTATAGCAATCAGCCCCAGCATTTT.

V is TRBV7-8 and J is TRBJ2-7; 9 nucleotides agree with TRBD2. V was pared by 5 bases and J by 0 bases, with 8 bases of the junction left unmatched. Germline V gene sequence: CDR1 SGHVS, CDR2 FQNEAQ. This CDR3 spans 16 amino acids. This chain's CDR3 is CASSPYGAGGSYEQYF. In nucleotides, the CDR3 is TGTGCCAGCAGCCCGTACGGAGCGGGAGGCTCCTACGAGCAGTACTTC.

By share, this clone ranks as medium-sized. The chain links TRBV4-1 to TRBJ2-7, with D possibly being TRBD1 (7 bases). CDR1 is MGHRA, CDR2 YSYEKL, per germline. This CDR3 contains 13 residues. V was clipped by 4 bases and J by 5 bases, with 12 bases between them. The CDR3 nucleotides read TGCGCCAGCAGCCCGGGCAGGGGGGACGAGCAGTACTTC. It encodes CASSPGRGDEQYF.

This clone was recorded a few times. The V and J genes are TRBV19 and TRBJ1-4; 7 nucleotides line up with TRBD1. There are 14 residues in the CDR3. Per germline, CDR1 LNHDA and CDR2 SQIVND (reference sequence). Trimming removed 5 bases from V and 8 bases from J; junction bases left unmatched: 8. The CDR3 DNA reads as TGTGCCAGTAGTCAAAGGACAGGCGAAGAAAAACTGTTTTTT. Protein sequence: CASSQRTGEEKLFF.

The chain carries TRBV6-5 and TRBJ2-7, with 9 positions matching TRBD1. There are 14 residues in the CDR3. Per germline, CDR1 MNHEY and CDR2 SVGAGI. With V trimmed by 4 bases and J by 6 bases, 7 bases remained unmatched. CDR3 sequence reads: CASSLQGAMAEQYF. The DNA of the CDR3 is TGTGCCAGCAGTTTACAGGGGGCGATGGCCGAGCAGTACTTC.

This clone was detected once. Additional DNA sequences in this sample encode the identical CDR3. The chain is built from TRBV30 and TRBJ1-1; TRBD1 might be the D (6 bases). V was cut by 0 bases and J by 4 bases, with 9 bases left in between. The CDR3 length is 13 residues. Germline-derived CDR1 and CDR2 are GTSNPN and SVGIG (reference sequence). The CDR3 region has the DNA TGTGCCTGGAGTGTTGGGGGCGGCACTGAAGCTTTCTTT. Encoded protein: CAWSVGGGTEAFF.

This chain links TRBV2 with TRBJ2-3; no firm D call. V was shortened by 8 bases and J by 3 bases, with 9 bases between the two germline ends. The CDR3 spans 12 residues. Germline CDR1 is SNHLY and CDR2 is FYNNEI. CDR3 amino acids: CASSRFTDTQYF. In nucleotides, the CDR3 is TGTGCCAGCTCCAGGTTTACAGATACGCAGTATTTT.

The chain recombines TRBV5-1 with TRBJ2-1; 12 positions match TRBD1. This CDR3 has 19 residues. CDR1 and CDR2 from the germline V gene are SGHRS and YFSETQ. V shed 4 bases and J 3 bases; nucleotides not matched to a gene: 14. This chain's CDR3 is CASSPPPGQGAGVYNEQFF. CDR3 DNA: TGCGCCAGCAGCCCCCCGCCGGGACAGGGGGCGGGGGTCTACAATGAGCAGTTCTTC. Using reference TRBV5-1 and TRBJ2-1 for the parts outside the CDR3, the full variable domain is KAGVTQTPRYLIKTRGQQVTLSCSPISGHRSVSWYQQTPGQGLQFLFEYFSETQRNKGNFPGRFSGRQFSNSRSEMNVSTLELGDSALYLCASSPPPGQGAGVYNEQFFGPGTRLTVL.

This clone was detected once. The chain is built from TRBV15 and TRBJ2-1, with TRBD2 identical over 13 bases. Losses at the gene ends were 2 bases for V and 6 bases for J; bases not matched to a gene: 1. The CDR3 covers 15 residues. From germline, CDR1 is LNHNV and CDR2 YYDKDF (reference sequence). Here the CDR3 reads CATSRRLAGGNEQFF. CDR3 DNA sequence: TGTGCCACCAGCAGAAGACTAGCGGGGGGCAATGAGCAGTTCTTC.

The chain couples TRBV6-4 to TRBJ1-1; 10 nucleotides align to TRBD1. CDR1 and CDR2 from the germline V gene are MRHNA and SNTAGT. This CDR3 is 15 amino acids long. Trimming at V came to 3 bases and at J to 6 bases, leaving 7 bases not matched to a gene. The CDR3 protein is CASSEATGGIAEAFF. Here the CDR3 DNA reads TGTGCCAGCAGTGAGGCGACAGGGGGCATTGCTGAAGCTTTCTTT.

The chain carries TRBV5-5 and TRBJ2-6; D possibly corresponds to TRBD1 (6 bases). Germline loops: CDR1 SGHKS, CDR2 YYEKEE (reference sequence). The V gene lost 4 bases and the J gene lost 0 bases, with 11 bases spanning the gap. This CDR3 has 16 amino acids. DNA of the CDR3: TGTGCCAGCAGCCTTACAGGGCCCTCTGGGGCCAACGTCCTGACTTTC. It specifies CASSLTGPSGANVLTF.

The chain combines TRBV28 with TRBJ2-1, with TRBD2 as a possible D gene (6 bases). The length of the CDR3 is 17 residues. Germline V lookup: CDR1 MDHEN, CDR2 SYDVKM. The V gene lost 4 bases and the J gene lost 0 bases, with 16 bases spanning the gap. The CDR3 is CASSYPSRGSSYNEQFF. The DNA for the CDR3 is TGTGCCAGCAGTTACCCCTCGCGGGGAAGCTCCTACAATGAGCAGTTCTTC.

The chain links TRBV2 to TRBJ1-6; D remains ambiguous. This CDR3 is 12 amino acids long. Germline CDR1 is SNHLY and CDR2 is FYNNEI. V was cut by 7 bases and J by 4 bases, with 5 bases left in between. The CDR3 sequence: CASKSYNSPLHF. DNA for the CDR3: TGTGCCAGCAAATCATATAATTCACCCCTCCACTTT.

Written as DNA, the CDR3 is TGCAGCGTTACGGACAGGGTCAATGAGCAGTTCTTC. Protein sequence: CSVTDRVNEQFF. The rearrangement uses TRBV29-1 and TRBJ2-1, with 8 bases aligning to TRBD1. The CDR3 has 12 amino acids. Germline lookup yields CDR1 SQVTM and CDR2 ANQGSEA. The V segment lost 5 bases and the J segment 6 bases; nucleotides outside the gene matches: 3.

The chain uses TRBV5-4 and TRBJ2-7; 14 bases are a match to TRBD2. Unmatched junction bases numbered 7, after V lost 4 bases and J lost 4 bases. The CDR3 has 16 amino acids. Looked up from germline, CDR1 is SGHNT and CDR2 is YYREEE (reference sequence). CDR3 sequence (DNA): TGTGCCAGCAGCCTAGGACTAGCGGGAGGTCAATACGAGCAGTACTTC. The encoded protein is CASSLGLAGGQYEQYF.